Below are 29 T cell receptor beta chains sequenced from a single sample in a study of early T cells in non-severe SARS-CoV-2 infection. TCRdb re-called the 5' RACE reads through MiXCR, storing one row per CDR3 protein. The repertoire consists of 35,000 to 45,000 distinct CDR3 sequences, with approximately 5% occurring once and the leading ten covering under 30%. The material sequenced was whole blood. The receptors stem from an adult who was a healthcare worker with PCR-confirmed SARS-CoV-2 infection or an uninfected control (not recorded which).

This clonotype was observed at least ten times. The V and J genes are TRBV7-8 and TRBJ2-1; D possibly matches TRBD1 or TRBD2 (5 bases each). The CDR3 sequence is 17 residues long. CDR1 is SGHVS and CDR2 is FQNEAQ in the germline V gene. V was trimmed by 6 bases and J by 7 bases, leaving 25 bases between them. CDR3 nucleotides: TGTGCCAGCAGTAAAAAAGCGATGGGAGCAGGGTGGAATGAGCAGTTCTTC. It specifies CASSKKAMGAGWNEQFF.

This clonotype was picked up a small number of times. The chain couples TRBV5-5 to TRBJ2-1; maybe TRBD2 (6 bases). V was clipped by 0 bases and J by 9 bases, with 13 bases between them. CDR3 length equals 14 residues. Germline-derived CDR1 and CDR2 are SGHKS and YYEKEE (reference sequence). Here the CDR3 DNA reads TGTGCCAGCAGCTTGGGAGGGACTGTAGGTGAGCAGTTCTTC. Protein product: CASSLGGTVGEQFF.

The table lists this clonotype with many counts. The CDR3 is CASSFIPGLAGYNEQFF. CDR3 DNA: TGTGCCAGCAGCTTCATCCCGGGACTAGCGGGGTACAATGAGCAGTTCTTC. The chain joins TRBV11-3 to TRBJ2-1; 13 nucleotides agree with TRBD2. CDR1 and CDR2 (germline): SGHNT, YENEEA. Unmatched junction bases numbered 6, after V lost 3 bases and J lost 4 bases. CDR3 length equals 17 residues. The full variable domain, with the rest looked up from reference TRBV11-3 and TRBJ2-1, is EAGVVQSPRYKIIEKKQPVAFWCNPISGHNTLYWYLQNLGQGPELLIRYENEEAVDDSQLPKDRFSAERLKGVDSTLKIQPAELGDSAVYLCASSFIPGLAGYNEQFFGPGTRLTVL.

This clonotype was seen repeatedly, ten times or more. This sequence joins TRBV27 and TRBJ2-1, with TRBD2 as a possible D gene (5 bases). Looked up from germline, CDR1 is MNHEY and CDR2 is SMNVEV (reference sequence). V was cut by 8 bases and J by 8 bases, with 19 bases left in between. The CDR3 runs to 14 residues. The CDR3 loop reads CASWSGLSGDEQFF. The CDR3 DNA reads as TGTGCCAGCTGGAGTGGGCTAAGCGGTGATGAGCAGTTCTTC.

Many counts were recorded for this clonotype. The chain recombines TRBV5-4 with TRBJ2-5; D perhaps matches TRBD1 (7 bases). V shed 4 bases and J shed 1 base, with 17 bases lying between them. The CDR3 sequence is 16 residues long. Germline CDR1 is SGHNT and CDR2 is YYREEE (reference sequence). The CDR3 spells CASSGEAGGLQETQYF. The CDR3 bases are TGTGCCAGCAGCGGTGAGGCAGGGGGGCTCCAAGAGACCCAGTACTTC.

This chain joins TRBV12-3 or TRBV12-4 and TRBJ1-6, with unresolved D. The CDR3 contains 13 residues. Trimming removed 6 bases at V and 7 bases at J, with 10 bases between. CDR3 DNA: TGTGCCAGCAGCCCAGTGATAAATTCACCCCTCCACTTT. It specifies CASSPVINSPLHF.

This clonotype appeared many times. The chain joins TRBV20-1 to TRBJ1-2; D is unclear. CDR1 is DFQATT, CDR2 SNEGSKA, per germline (reference sequence). CDR3 size: 14 residues. Between the trimmed V and J ends, which lost 3 bases and 7 bases, there was a span of 18 bases. CDR3 in DNA: TGCAGTGCTAGTGTCCAGTGGGGAGATTTTGGCTACACCTTC. Residues: CSASVQWGDFGYTF.

The sample holds many counts of this clonotype. This chain uses TRBV2 with TRBJ1-1; 9 bases match TRBD1. J gave up 1 base and V 4 bases, and 4 bases lay outside the gene matches. CDR1 and CDR2 from the germline V gene are SNHLY and FYNNEI. This CDR3 has 15 amino acids. Here the CDR3 reads CASSVGTGRNTEAFF. The CDR3, as DNA: TGTGCCAGCAGTGTGGGGACAGGGCGGAACACTGAAGCTTTCTTT.

This clonotype was picked up many times. This CDR3 is CASSLSGTKRQETQYF. The CDR3 DNA reads as TGTGCCAGCAGCTTATCGGGGACTAAGCGCCAAGAGACCCAGTACTTC. The genes are TRBV11-2 and TRBJ2-5; 7 nucleotides align to TRBD2. The CDR3 contains 16 residues. From germline, CDR1 is SGHAT and CDR2 FQNNGV. J lost 1 base, V lost 2 bases, and 7 bases had no gene match.

The V gene is TRBV3-1, the J gene TRBJ2-1; the match to TRBD2 covers 7 bases. Germline values: CDR1 LGHDT, CDR2 YNNKEL (reference sequence). After removal of 3 bases from V and 7 bases from J, the junction contained 6 bases not matched to a gene. The CDR3 spans 14 residues. This CDR3 reads CASSQDGLGNEQFF. CDR3 in DNA: TGTGCCAGCAGCCAGGACGGACTAGGGAATGAGCAGTTCTTC.

This clonotype was picked up many times. V and J are TRBV20-1 and TRBJ2-3; the match to TRBD2 covers 10 bases. J lost 4 bases, V lost 3 bases, and 7 bases had no gene match. CDR1 is DFQATT, CDR2 SNEGSKA, per germline (reference sequence). The CDR3 is made up of 15 amino acids. The CDR3 loop is CSASRASGGSDTQYF. CDR3 DNA sequence: TGCAGTGCTAGTAGGGCTAGCGGGGGATCAGATACGCAGTATTTT.

Worth noting for this clonotype: A read error is possible here, since a much larger clone lies one base away. V usage is TRBV9 and J usage is TRBJ1-1; D is perhaps TRBD1 (5 bases). The CDR3 length is 15 residues. V lost 3 bases and J lost 4, with 16 bases in between. Germline-derived CDR1 and CDR2 are SGDLS and YYNGEE. The CDR3 loop reads CASSESYWGSTEAFF. CDR3 coding DNA: TGTGCCAGCAGCGAAAGCTACTGGGGCAGCACTGAAGCTTTCTTT.

This clonotype came up many times. The chain has TRBV4-3 and TRBJ1-4; maybe TRBD1 (5 bases). The V gene's germline CDR1 is LGHNA and CDR2 YSLEER. V shed 0 bases and J shed 5 bases, with 10 bases lying between them. The CDR3 has 15 amino acids. CDR3 DNA sequence: TGCGCCAGCAGCCAAGATGGGGGGAGAAATGAAAAACTGTTTTTT. This encodes CASSQDGGRNEKLFF.

This clonotype was detected many times. The rearrangement joins TRBV30 to TRBJ1-5; tentative D call: TRBD1 (5 bases). Germline values: CDR1 GTSNPN, CDR2 SVGIG (reference sequence). V was trimmed by 1 base and J by 2 bases, leaving 9 bases between them. This CDR3 is 14 amino acids long. Here the CDR3 reads CAWSESRGNQPQHF. The CDR3 coding sequence is TGTGCCTGGAGTGAAAGCAGGGGCAATCAGCCCCAGCATTTT. Complete variable domain (other parts from reference TRBV30 and TRBJ1-5): SQTIHQWPATLVQPVGSPLSLECTVEGTSNPNLYWYRQAAGRGLQLLFYSVGIGQISSEVPQNLSASRPQDRQFILSSKKLLLSDSGFYLCAWSESRGNQPQHFGDGTRLSIL.

V is TRBV5-4 and J is TRBJ1-2, with D unclear. The CDR3 is 15 residues long. The germline V gene encodes CDR1 SGHNT and CDR2 YYREEE (reference sequence). With 0 bases removed from V and 2 bases from J, the gap between germline ends came to 11 bases. CDR3 sequence: CASSLGLNGNYGYTF. DNA for the CDR3: TGTGCCAGCAGCTTGGGGCTTAATGGAAACTATGGCTACACCTTC.

J is TRBJ1-1 and V is TRBV7-2; 7 bases agree with TRBD1. Trimming removed 5 bases from V and 2 bases from J; junction bases left unmatched: 8. The CDR3 totals 15 residues. Germline V gives CDR1 SGHTA, CDR2 FQGNSA. CDR3 nucleotides: TGTGCCAGCAGCCCGGACAGGATCACCAACACTGAAGCTTTCTTT. Encoded protein: CASSPDRITNTEAFF.

This clonotype was recorded a few times. The genes are TRBV19 and TRBJ1-1; D possibly corresponds to TRBD1 (5 bases). The V gene's germline CDR1 is LNHDA and CDR2 SQIVND (reference sequence). This CDR3 contains 17 residues. The V and J ends lost 5 bases and 0 bases respectively, with 19 bases between them. DNA for the CDR3: TGTGCCAGTAGTCTAAAAGGAGGAGGGGACCTGAACACTGAAGCTTTCTTT. It is translated as CASSLKGGGDLNTEAFF.

V usage is TRBV7-2 and J usage is TRBJ2-1; D perhaps matches TRBD2 (6 bases). In germline, CDR1 is SGHTA, CDR2 FQGNSA. CDR3 size: 14 residues. V was trimmed by 0 bases and J by 4 bases, leaving 7 bases between them. The CDR3 coding sequence is TGTGCCAGCAGCTTAGCGGCGGGGTACAATGAGCAGTTCTTC. As protein: CASSLAAGYNEQFF.

This clonotype was found many times. The V call is TRBV6-5, the J call TRBJ1-1; perhaps TRBD1 as D (5 bases). The length of the CDR3 is 19 residues. Germline V gene sequence: CDR1 MNHEY, CDR2 SVGAGI. Between the trimmed V and J ends, which lost 2 bases and 1 base, there was a span of 23 bases. The DNA for the CDR3 is TGTGCCAGCAGTTACGCCCCGTTCACTTGGGACCGATCGAACACTGAAGCTTTCTTT. This sequence encodes CASSYAPFTWDRSNTEAFF.

This clonotype was picked up many times. The chain employs TRBV4-3 and TRBJ1-2; perhaps TRBD1 as D (6 bases). Germline CDR1 reads LGHNA; CDR2 reads YSLEER. Trimming removed 0 bases at V and 3 bases at J, with 14 bases between. CDR3 size: 16 residues. CDR3 protein: CASSQEVHREDYGYTF. The CDR3 DNA sequence: TGCGCCAGCAGCCAAGAGGTCCACAGGGAAGACTATGGCTACACCTTC.

Sample share makes this clonotype medium-sized. The chain is built from TRBV9 and TRBJ2-7; 11 bases are shared with TRBD2. CDR1 SGDLS and CDR2 YYNGEE come from the germline V gene. There are 14 residues in the CDR3. V was clipped by 5 bases and J by 3 bases; unmatched bases: 4. CDR3 in amino acids: CASSTGLAGYEQYF. The DNA of the CDR3 is TGTGCCAGCAGTACAGGACTAGCGGGCTACGAGCAGTACTTC.

In this sample, this clonotype turned up many times. The V call is TRBV6-2 or TRBV6-3, the J call TRBJ2-4; TRBD1 or TRBD2 may be the D gene (5 bases each). Trimming took off 4 bases at V and 8 bases at J, with 12 bases between the two ends. CDR3 length equals 13 residues. Looked up from germline, CDR1 is MNHEY and CDR2 is SVGEGT. The DNA for the CDR3 is TGTGCCAGCAGTTCCGCCCTGGGGGACATTCAGTACTTC. As protein: CASSSALGDIQYF.

This clonotype is a singleton in its sample. The V gene is TRBV10-3, the J gene TRBJ1-6, with D unclear. V lost 5 bases and J lost 7, with 9 bases in between. CDR1 ENHRY and CDR2 SYGVKD come from the germline V gene. CDR3 length: 13 amino acids. The CDR3 nucleotides are TGTGCCATCAGTCCCAACAGAAATTCACCCCTCCACTTT. Translated, it gives CAISPNRNSPLHF.

This clonotype was counted ten times or more. V gene TRBV20-1 combines with J gene TRBJ1-2, with TRBD1 as a possible D gene (5 bases). V dropped 6 bases and J dropped 6 bases, with 17 bases sitting between them. CDR1 DFQATT and CDR2 SNEGSKA come from the germline V gene (reference sequence). The CDR3 runs 13 residues. The CDR3 is CSAWDGTSDGYTF. As DNA, the CDR3 is TGCAGTGCATGGGACGGAACTTCTGATGGCTACACCTTC.

This clonotype showed up just a few times. The V and J genes are TRBV7-2 and TRBJ2-5, with D perhaps TRBD2 (6 bases). CDR1 and CDR2 (germline): SGHTA, FQGNSA. The CDR3 runs 15 residues. Trimming took 1 base from V and 5 from J, leaving 14 bases between them. CDR3 sequence reads: CASSLEPGGYETQYF. CDR3 coding DNA: TGTGCCAGCAGCTTAGAGCCCGGGGGTTATGAGACCCAGTACTTC.

This clonotype was seen only a few times. This chain joins TRBV2 and TRBJ2-4; D remains ambiguous. V lost 2 bases and J lost 0, with 8 bases in between. Germline assignment: CDR1 SNHLY and CDR2 FYNNEI. The CDR3 length is 15 residues. The CDR3 is CASSESAAAKNIQYF. CDR3 DNA sequence: TGTGCCAGCAGTGAATCCGCGGCAGCCAAAAACATTCAGTACTTC.

In this sample, this clonotype turned up many times. This chain joins TRBV12-3 or TRBV12-4 and TRBJ2-1; D perhaps matches TRBD1 (7 bases). This CDR3 is built from 16 residues. V was pared by 5 bases and J by 6 bases, with 20 bases between. The chain's CDR3 is CASSLEPGGMANEQFF. CDR3 nucleotide sequence: TGTGCCAGCAGTCTTGAGCCAGGGGGGATGGCCAATGAGCAGTTCTTC.

This clonotype was seen repeatedly, ten times or more. In DNA, the CDR3 is TGTGCCAGCAGTCGACAGGGAGCGAACACCGGGGAGCTGTTTTTT. Translating it yields CASSRQGANTGELFF. This chain joins TRBV2 and TRBJ2-2; TRBD1 matches 7 bases. V gave up 5 bases and J gave up 0 bases; unmatched junction bases: 3. The CDR3 consists of 15 residues. Germline CDR1 is SNHLY and CDR2 is FYNNEI. The full variable domain, in which reference TRBV2 and TRBJ2-2 provide the parts outside the CDR3, is EPEVTQTPSHQVTQMGQEVILRCVPISNHLYFYWYRQILGQKVEFLVSFYNNEISEKSEIFDDQFSVERPDGSNFTLKIRSTKLEDSAMYFCASSRQGANTGELFFGEGSRLTVL.

This rearrangement joins TRBV5-5 to TRBJ1-2; D not resolved. The CDR3 runs to 16 residues. V shed 0 bases and J shed 5 bases, with 17 bases lying between them. The germline V gene encodes CDR1 SGHKS and CDR2 YYEKEE (reference sequence). In DNA form, the CDR3 reads TGTGCCAGCAGCTTGGGCCCCCGGGCAGAATTATATGGCTACACCTTC. Its translation is CASSLGPRAELYGYTF.